This T cell receptor beta chain was found in a study of blood T cell repertoires in COVID-19. Study overall: Samples came from the United States, Italy and Spain, spanning acute and convalescent COVID-19. PBMCs, B-cell-depleted T cells, or T cells provided the cDNA or gDNA that made up the material.

In the authors' workflow: Nucleated cell counts were estimated from reference gene primer amplification. Method: immunoSEQ multiplex PCR; TCRdb's copy keeps in-frame clones and lacks some. That table is the source of V, J and clone size, and D and trimming were worked out from the DNA. The sample has more than 200,000 clones; roughly 85% are singletons. This CDR3 comprises 16 residues. V trimming: 2 bases; J trimming: 0 bases; junction bases outside the gene matches: 4. Germline V gives CDR1 MNHEY, CDR2 SVGEGT. This clonotype was obtained from a man between 18 and 35 years old with active or convalescent COVID-19. The sequenced sample consisted of peripheral blood. This chain connects TRBV6-2 or TRBV6-3 to TRBJ2-3; 8 nucleotides match TRBD2. The CDR3 sequence: CASSYLAGGSTDTQYF. The CDR3 coding sequence is TGTGCCAGCAGTTACCTGGCGGGGGGTAGCACAGATACGCAGTATTTT.